This T cell receptor (beta chain) appears in the sequencing data of a study of CD8 T cells in Susac syndrome. Study outcomes and limitations: Susac-specific public clones were found in both the total CD8+ and the CD8+ TEMRA repertoires, with fewer than 20 in the former and roughly five in the latter.

This clonotype appeared a few times. The antigen is undetermined. The patients with Susac syndrome satisfied recently defined diagnostic criteria for either definite or probable disease. V gave up 1 base and J gave up 3 bases, with 4 bases separating them. Germline CDR1 DFQATT, CDR2 SNEGSKA (reference sequence). This CDR3 has 11 residues. RNA in amounts of about 0.5 to 1 ug was reverse transcribed with random hexamers. One entry per CDR3 protein results from TCRdb running MiXCR on the immunoSEQ multiplex PCR reads. Of more than 100,000 distinct CDR3 sequences listed, just under 95% were seen once; the top ten hold more than 0.25%.

The sample consisted of CD8+ T cells from PBMCs. This rearrangement joins TRBV20-1 to TRBJ2-7; no definite D call. The sequence was obtained from a human donor with Susac syndrome. This CDR3 is CSARVGYEQYF. In DNA form, the CDR3 reads TGCAGTGCTAGAGTCGGCTACGAGCAGTACTTC.